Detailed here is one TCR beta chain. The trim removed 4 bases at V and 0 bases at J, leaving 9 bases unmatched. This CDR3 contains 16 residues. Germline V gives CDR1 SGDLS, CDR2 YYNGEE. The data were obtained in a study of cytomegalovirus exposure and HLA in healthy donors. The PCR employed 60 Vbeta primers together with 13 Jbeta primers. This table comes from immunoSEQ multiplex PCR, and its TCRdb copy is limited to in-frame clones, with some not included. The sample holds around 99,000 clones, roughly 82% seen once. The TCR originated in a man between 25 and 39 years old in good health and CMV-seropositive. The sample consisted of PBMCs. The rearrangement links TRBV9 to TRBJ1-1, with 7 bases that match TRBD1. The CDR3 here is CASSIGDSGVNTEAFF. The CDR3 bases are TGTGCCAGCAGCATTGGGGACAGCGGAGTGAACACTGAAGCTTTCTTT.